This TCR beta chain was identified in a study of shared clonotypes between healthy human individuals. Produced via immunoSEQ multiplex PCR; TCRdb's table is partial and in-frame only. Among about 2,200,000 clones listed, around 93% were seen once. Selected positively for CCR7 and CD45RO-negative, naive CD8 cells excluded terminally differentiated effector memory CD45RA+ cells. Unmatched junction bases numbered 4, after V lost 3 bases and J lost 3 bases. The CDR3 runs 14 residues. Germline loops: CDR1 LGHNA, CDR2 YSLEER. The sample comprised naive CD8+ T cells from PBMCs. The rearrangement uses TRBV4-3 and TRBJ2-5, with 7 bases that match TRBD1. The origin of this receptor is a young man in good health. Some clones in this sample may be carry-over from other donors' samples. As DNA, the CDR3 is TGCGCCAGCAGCCACACGGGACAGAAAGAGACCCAGTACTTC. It is translated as CASSHTGQKETQYF.